This record covers a single T cell receptor beta chain. Germline CDR1 and CDR2: SGHTA and FQGTGA. The CDR3 is made up of 15 amino acids. The germline V and J ends were trimmed by 4 bases and 3 bases, with 14 bases remaining between them. These data originate in a study of shared clonotypes between healthy human individuals. Every contributor of samples was a Caucasian grown-up residing in Nashville, Tennessee. Here immunoSEQ multiplex PCR was the method, and the copy in TCRdb shows in-frame clones only, minus some. The data hold about 2.4 million clones, with under 95% observed a single time. This clonotype was obtained from a man younger than 30 in good health. Some clones in this sample may be carry-over from other donors' samples. Material for sequencing was naive CD4+ T cells from PBMCs. Noted subset: CD45RA+ positively selected. The gene calls are TRBV7-3 and TRBJ2-3, with D possibly matching TRBD1 (6 bases). The CDR3 nucleotides read TGTGCCAGCAGCTCGACAGGCTTTTCTACAGATACGCAGTATTTT. It encodes CASSSTGFSTDTQYF.